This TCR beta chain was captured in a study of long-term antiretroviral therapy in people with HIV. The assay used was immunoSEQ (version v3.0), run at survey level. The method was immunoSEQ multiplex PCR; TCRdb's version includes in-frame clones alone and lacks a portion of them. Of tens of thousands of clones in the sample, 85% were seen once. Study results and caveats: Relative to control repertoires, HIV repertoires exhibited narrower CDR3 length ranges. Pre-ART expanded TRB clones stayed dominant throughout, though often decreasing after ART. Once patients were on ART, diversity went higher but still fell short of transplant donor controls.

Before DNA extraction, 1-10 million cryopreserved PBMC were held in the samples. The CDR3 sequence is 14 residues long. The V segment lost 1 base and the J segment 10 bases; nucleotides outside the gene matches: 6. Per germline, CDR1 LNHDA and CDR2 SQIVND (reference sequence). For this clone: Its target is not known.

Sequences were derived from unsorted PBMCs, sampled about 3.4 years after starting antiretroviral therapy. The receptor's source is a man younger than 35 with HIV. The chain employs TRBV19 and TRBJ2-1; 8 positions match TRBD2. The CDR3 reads CASSIGGLADEQFF. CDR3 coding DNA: TGTGCCAGTAGTATAGGCGGACTAGCAGACGAGCAGTTCTTC.